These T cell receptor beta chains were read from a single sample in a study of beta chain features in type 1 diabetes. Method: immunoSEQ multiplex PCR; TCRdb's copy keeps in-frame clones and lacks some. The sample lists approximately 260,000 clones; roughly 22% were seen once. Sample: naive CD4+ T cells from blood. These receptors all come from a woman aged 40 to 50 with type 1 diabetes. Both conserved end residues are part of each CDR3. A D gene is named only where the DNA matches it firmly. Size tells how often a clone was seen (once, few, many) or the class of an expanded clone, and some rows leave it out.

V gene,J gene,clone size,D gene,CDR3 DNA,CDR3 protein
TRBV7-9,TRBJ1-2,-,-,TGTGCCAGCAGCTCGGACTCTCCCCTCTATGGCTACACCTTC,CASSSDSPLYGYTF
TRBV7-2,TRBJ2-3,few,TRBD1,TGTGCCAGCAGCTTAGTAACAGGGGGCACAGATACGCAGTATTTT,CASSLVTGGTDTQYF
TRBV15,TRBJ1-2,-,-,TGTGCCACCAGCAGAGATAGAGGACAGCATTATGGCTACACCTTC,CATSRDRGQHYGYTF
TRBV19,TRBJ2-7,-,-,TGTGCCGCGTCCGGCGCGGGGCGCTACGAGCAGTACTTC,CAASGAGRYEQYF
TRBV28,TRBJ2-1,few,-,TGTGCCAGCAACGAGGGATTCCTACTAAATGAGCAGTTCTTC,CASNEGFLLNEQFF
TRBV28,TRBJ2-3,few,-,TGTGCCAGCAGTCGAGCAGATACGCAGTATTTT,CASSRADTQYF
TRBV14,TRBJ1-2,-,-,TGTGCCAGCAGCCAAGGAACAGACGCCCGTATCTTCGGCTACACCTTC,CASSQGTDARIFGYTF
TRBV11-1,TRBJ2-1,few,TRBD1,TGTGCCAGCAGCGAATACAGGGGCGGGTACAATGAGCAGTTCTTC,CASSEYRGGYNEQFF
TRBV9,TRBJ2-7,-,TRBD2,TGTGCCAGCAGCCCACGGGAGGGTCCGCGGGAGCAGTACTTC,CASSPREGPREQYF
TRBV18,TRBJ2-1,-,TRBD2,TGTGCCAGCTCACCCGGGACTAGCGGAACTCTTCCGGGGAATGAGCAGTTCTTC,CASSPGTSGTLPGNEQFF
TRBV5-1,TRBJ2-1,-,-,TGCGCCAGCAGCTTGATCGTTAGCGCTACCTACAATGAGCAGTTCTTC,CASSLIVSATYNEQFF
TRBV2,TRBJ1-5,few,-,TGTGCCAGCGAATTGGGCAGGGGTGGCAATCAGCCCCAGCATTTT,CASELGRGGNQPQHF
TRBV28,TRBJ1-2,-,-,TGTGCCAGCAGTTTGTTACAGGGCCTGGTTCACTATGGCTACACCTTC,CASSLLQGLVHYGYTF
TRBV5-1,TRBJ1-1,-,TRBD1,TGCGCCAGCACACTGGGGACAGGGAACACTGAAGCTTTCTTT,CASTLGTGNTEAFF
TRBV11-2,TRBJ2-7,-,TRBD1,TGTGCCAGCAGCACTTACAGGGGCATCTCCTACGAGCAGTACTTC,CASSTYRGISYEQYF
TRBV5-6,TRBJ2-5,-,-,TGTGCCAGCAGCTGGGGGACTGACCCCCAGTACTTC,CASSWGTDPQYF
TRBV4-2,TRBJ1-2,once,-,TGTGCCAGCAGCTTGGAAAGTTGGGGGCGCCTCGGCTACACCTTC,CASSLESWGRLGYTF
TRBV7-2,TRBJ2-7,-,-,TGTGCCAGCAGCTGGTCGGGGAGTTCTAGGAACGAGCAGTACTTC,CASSWSGSSRNEQYF
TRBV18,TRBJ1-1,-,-,TGTGCCAGCTCCTCGGGACACTCAAACACTGAAGCTTTCTTT,CASSSGHSNTEAFF
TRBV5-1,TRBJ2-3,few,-,TGCGCCAGCAGCTTGGCCCCGGGTGGAAGCACAGATACGCAGTATTTT,CASSLAPGGSTDTQYF
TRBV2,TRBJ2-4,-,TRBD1,TGTGCCAGCAGTCCGGACAGGGCCAGGAACATTCAGTACTTC,CASSPDRARNIQYF
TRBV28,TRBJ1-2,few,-,TGTGCCAGCAGCTTACAGGCTAACTATGGCTACACCTTC,CASSLQANYGYTF